The TCR beta chain described here comes from a study of blood T cell repertoires in COVID-19. As for the study in general: In each case, the material was cDNA or gDNA derived from T cells, B-cell-depleted T cells, or PBMCs.

TCRdb keeps only in-frame clones here, not all; method: immunoSEQ multiplex PCR. Of more than 95,000 clones in the sample, 82% were seen once. Germline CDR1 reads SGHTA; CDR2 reads FQGNSA. This CDR3 contains 13 residues. Trimming removed 6 bases at V and 0 bases at J, with 6 bases between. The sequence derives from a man older than 75 with acute or convalescent COVID-19. This chain links TRBV7-2 with TRBJ1-3; D not resolved. The specimen sequenced was peripheral blood. The CDR3 coding sequence is TGTGCCAGCAGGACTAACTCTGGAAACACCATATATTTT. It translates to CASRTNSGNTIYF.